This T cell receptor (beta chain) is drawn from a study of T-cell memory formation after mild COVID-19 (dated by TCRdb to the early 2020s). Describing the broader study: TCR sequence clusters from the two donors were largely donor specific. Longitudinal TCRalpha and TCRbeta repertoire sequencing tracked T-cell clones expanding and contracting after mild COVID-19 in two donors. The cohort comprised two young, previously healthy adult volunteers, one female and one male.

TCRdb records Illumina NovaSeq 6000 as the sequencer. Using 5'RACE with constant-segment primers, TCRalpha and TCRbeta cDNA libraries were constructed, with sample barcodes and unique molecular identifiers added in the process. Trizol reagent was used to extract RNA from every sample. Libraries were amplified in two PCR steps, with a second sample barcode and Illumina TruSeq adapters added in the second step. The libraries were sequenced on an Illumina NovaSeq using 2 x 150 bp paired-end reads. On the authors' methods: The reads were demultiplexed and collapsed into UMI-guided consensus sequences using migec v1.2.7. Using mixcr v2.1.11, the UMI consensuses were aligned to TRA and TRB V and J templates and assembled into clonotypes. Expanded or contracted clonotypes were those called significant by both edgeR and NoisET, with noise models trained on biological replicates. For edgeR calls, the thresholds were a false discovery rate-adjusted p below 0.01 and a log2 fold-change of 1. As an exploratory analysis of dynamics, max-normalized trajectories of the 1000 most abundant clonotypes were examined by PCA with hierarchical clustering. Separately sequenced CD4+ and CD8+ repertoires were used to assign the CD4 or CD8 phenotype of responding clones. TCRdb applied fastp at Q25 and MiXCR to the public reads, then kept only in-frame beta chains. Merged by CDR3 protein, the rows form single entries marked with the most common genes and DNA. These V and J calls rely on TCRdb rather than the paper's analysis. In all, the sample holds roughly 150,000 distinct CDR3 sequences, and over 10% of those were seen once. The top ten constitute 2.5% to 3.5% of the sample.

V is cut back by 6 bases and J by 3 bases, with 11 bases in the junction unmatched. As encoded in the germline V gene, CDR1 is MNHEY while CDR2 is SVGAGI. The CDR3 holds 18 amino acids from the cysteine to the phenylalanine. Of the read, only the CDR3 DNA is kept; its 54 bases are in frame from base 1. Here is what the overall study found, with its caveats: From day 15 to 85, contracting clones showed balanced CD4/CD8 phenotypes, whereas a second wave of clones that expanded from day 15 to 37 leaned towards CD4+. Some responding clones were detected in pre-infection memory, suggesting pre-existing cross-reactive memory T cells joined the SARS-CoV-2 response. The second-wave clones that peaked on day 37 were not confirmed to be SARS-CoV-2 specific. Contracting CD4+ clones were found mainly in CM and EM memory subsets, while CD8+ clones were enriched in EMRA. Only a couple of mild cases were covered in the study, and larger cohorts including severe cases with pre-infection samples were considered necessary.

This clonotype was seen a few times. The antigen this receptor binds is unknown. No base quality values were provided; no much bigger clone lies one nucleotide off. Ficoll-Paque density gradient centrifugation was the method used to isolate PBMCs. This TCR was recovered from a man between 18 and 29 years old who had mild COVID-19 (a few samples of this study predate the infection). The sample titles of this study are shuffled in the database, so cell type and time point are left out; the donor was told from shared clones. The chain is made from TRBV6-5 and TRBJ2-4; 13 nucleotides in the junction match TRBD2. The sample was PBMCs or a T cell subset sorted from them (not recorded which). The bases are TGTGCCAGCAGGCCTACTAGCGGGGGGGCTTTCGGCAAAAACATTCAGTACTTC. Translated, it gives CASRPTSGGAFGKNIQYF.